The text below deals with one TCR beta chain. Survey-level immunoSEQ v3.0 assays were run. The assay was immunoSEQ multiplex PCR, and TCRdb's table has in-frame clones only and misses some. The sample yields 42,000 or so clones, approximately 87% seen once. This entry comes from a study of long-term antiretroviral therapy in people with HIV. CDR3 length: 15 residues. V was shortened by 8 bases and J by 10 bases, with 21 bases between the two germline ends. Germline V gene lookup returns CDR1 LNHDA and CDR2 SQIVND (reference sequence). The V and J genes are TRBV19 and TRBJ1-6, with D tentatively TRBD1 (6 bases). This clonotype originated in a woman aged 45-65 years with HIV. The sample in question was unsorted PBMCs, obtained 1.2 years after starting antiretroviral therapy. CDR3 DNA: TGTGCCAGTCGTCAGACAGGAGGCGGTCACTCACCCCTCCACTTT. Protein: CASRQTGGGHSPLHF.